These 5 T cell receptor beta chains were sequenced from one sample in a study of cytomegalovirus exposure and HLA in healthy donors. With 60 Vbeta and 13 Jbeta primers, the PCR was carried out. Sequencing was performed with immunoSEQ multiplex PCR; in TCRdb, only in-frame clones are kept and a portion is missing. Here the sample spans 200,000 or so clones, 80% to 85% being singletons. The sequencing input was PBMCs. The source of these receptors is a woman aged 40-49 years in good health and CMV-seronegative.

The rearrangement uses TRBV19 and TRBJ2-2, with D possibly TRBD1 on 5 matching bases. The germline gives CDR1 LNHDA, CDR2 SQIVND (reference sequence). V lost 3 bases to trimming and J lost 6 bases, with 11 bases between them. The CDR3 covers 14 residues. The CDR3 DNA is TGTGCCAGTAGTATGGGCAGGGTAGCCGGGGAGCTGTTTTTT. Its translation: CASSMGRVAGELFF.

The chain employs TRBV11-2 and TRBJ2-7, with TRBD1 identical over 8 bases. With 5 bases clipped from V and 0 bases from J, the junction kept 9 bases outside the gene matches. This CDR3 spans 16 amino acids. Germline V gene lookup returns CDR1 SGHAT and CDR2 FQNNGV. This CDR3 is CASSLPWTGPSYEQYF. The CDR3 region has the DNA TGTGCCAGCAGCCTCCCCTGGACAGGGCCCTCCTACGAGCAGTACTTC.

This sequence joins TRBV15 and TRBJ1-3, with no clear D. V was cut by 1 base and J by 0 bases, with 10 bases left in between. The CDR3 extends over 16 amino acids. Per the germline V gene, CDR1 is LNHNV and CDR2 is YYDKDF (reference sequence). In DNA form, the CDR3 reads TGTGCCACCAGCAGAGTTCCTGTAGACTCTGGAAACACCATATATTTT. This sequence encodes CATSRVPVDSGNTIYF.

The V gene is TRBV7-9, the J gene TRBJ2-1, with a tentative D call TRBD2 (6 bases). The CDR3 sequence is 14 residues long. Germline values: CDR1 SEHNR, CDR2 FQNEAQ (reference sequence). With 5 bases removed from V and 6 bases from J, the gap between germline ends came to 14 bases. The CDR3 coding sequence is TGTGCCAGCAGCCCCACTCTGGGAGGCAATGAGCAGTTCTTC. This translates into CASSPTLGGNEQFF.

The chain couples TRBV7-2 to TRBJ1-3, with 8 bases aligning to TRBD1. Germline lookup yields CDR1 SGHTA and CDR2 FQGNSA. V was pared by 4 bases and J by 7 bases, with 12 bases of the junction left unmatched. CDR3 size: 16 residues. This chain's CDR3 is CASSSGKDRVRNTIYF. The CDR3 coding sequence is TGTGCCAGCAGCTCCGGGAAGGACAGGGTCCGGAACACCATATATTTT.